This TCR beta chain came from a study of blood T cells in healthy people across ages. The study's findings and limits: There were more naive CD4+ cells and higher diversity in long-lived donors than in aged donors.

With regard to this clonotype: Its antigen is undetermined.

Looked up from germline, CDR1 is SGHTA and CDR2 is FQGNSA. CDR3 length equals 15 residues. V was trimmed by 0 bases and J by 6 bases, leaving 11 bases between them. A J-beta primer mix and a sample-barcoded 5' primer were used in a second PCR of about 7 to 12 cycles. One entry per CDR3 protein results from TCRdb running MiXCR on the 5' RACE reads. This table holds 800,000 to 900,000 distinct CDR3 sequences, about 62% found once. The TCR comes from a man aged 25 to 45 in good health. Sequenced input: blood. The J gene is TRBJ2-2, the V gene TRBV7-2; D call uncertain. CDR3 bases: TGTGCCAGCAGCTTAGCCCGAAGTTTTTCCGGGGAGCTGTTTTTT. It yields the protein CASSLARSFSGELFF. The whole variable domain, remainder taken from reference TRBV7-2 and TRBJ2-2, is GAGVSQSPSNKVTEKGKDVELRCDPISGHTALYWYRQSLGQGLEFLIYFQGNSAPDKSGLPSDRFSAERTGGSVSTLTIQRTQQEDSAVYLCASSLARSFSGELFFGEGSRLTVL.